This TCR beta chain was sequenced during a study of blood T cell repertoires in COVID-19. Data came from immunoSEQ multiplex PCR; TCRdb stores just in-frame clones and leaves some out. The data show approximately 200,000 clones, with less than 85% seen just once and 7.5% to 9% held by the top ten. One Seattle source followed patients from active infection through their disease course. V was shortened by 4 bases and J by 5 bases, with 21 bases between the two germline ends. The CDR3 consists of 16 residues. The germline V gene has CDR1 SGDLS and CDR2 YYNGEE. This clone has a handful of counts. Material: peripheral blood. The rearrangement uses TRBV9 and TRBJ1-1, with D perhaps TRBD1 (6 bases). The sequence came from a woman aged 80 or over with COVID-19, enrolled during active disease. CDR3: CASSFNPTGSRTEAFF. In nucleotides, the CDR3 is TGTGCCAGCAGCTTCAACCCCACAGGGTCAAGAACTGAAGCTTTCTTT.